What follows is one T cell receptor (beta chain) and its context. Its cognate antigen is unknown. The data stem from a study of T cell responses to AZD1222 COVID-19 vaccine. As for the study in general: Some second doses came at about 4 weeks and others at about 12 weeks; these were pooled. Study findings and constraints: Clonal diversity was possibly underestimated, and the donors were mostly white British, with more females.

Here immunoSEQ multiplex PCR was the method, and the copy in TCRdb shows in-frame clones only, minus some. The sample holds about 190,000 clones, approximately 94% seen once. V was pared by 6 bases and J by 3 bases, with 4 bases of the junction left unmatched. Germline CDR1 reads ENHRY; CDR2 reads SYGVKD. This CDR3 has 13 residues. The sample in question was peripheral blood, obtained on day 0 of AZD1222 vaccination. This chain links TRBV10-3 with TRBJ2-5; 7 bases are a match to TRBD1. The TCR was taken from an adult in good health. CDR3 residues: CAIRIGQEETQYF. CDR3 in DNA: TGTGCCATCAGGATTGGACAGGAAGAGACCCAGTACTTC.